This TCR beta chain was sequenced in a study of siplizumab effects on memory and regulatory T cells. Notes on the study in general: Siplizumab caused a significant drop in alloreactive sequences traceable to unstimulated CD4+ memory cells. A major contribution to the alloresponse seemed to be made by naive T cells, which seemed more diverse than memory cells.

Comments on this clone: What it binds is not known. The same CDR3 arises from other DNA sequences in this sample as well.

TCRdb keeps only in-frame clones here, not all; method: immunoSEQ multiplex PCR. This sample has about 56,000 clones, with around 97% found just once. Naive, memory, effector memory and TEMRA subsets, all unstimulated, were sequenced in a few donor pairs. Sequenced material: naive CD8+ T cells sorted from blood. The sequence came from a human donor in good health.

The CDR3 sequence: CASSLGGTGELFF. CDR3 DNA: TGTGCCAGCAGCTTAGGGGGAACGGGGGAGCTGTTTTTT. V gene TRBV11-3 combines with J gene TRBJ2-2; no firm D call. Trimming took off 1 base at V and 8 bases at J, with 8 bases between the two ends. The CDR3 runs 13 residues. CDR1 is SGHNT and CDR2 is YENEEA in the germline V gene.